A single sample is the source of the 30 T cell receptor beta chains below, sequenced in a study of blood T cell repertoires in COVID-19. The data were produced by immunoSEQ multiplex PCR, yet TCRdb's version contains in-frame clones alone and is incomplete. This sample has around 200,000 clones, with just under 90% found just once. Sequenced sample: peripheral blood. These receptors were taken from a woman aged 18-29 years who had recovered from COVID-19.

The gene calls are TRBV7-3 and TRBJ2-3, with D possibly matching TRBD2 (5 bases). The V end was cut by 5 bases, the J end by 1 base, with 19 bases between. The CDR3 has 17 residues. In germline, CDR1 is SGHTA, CDR2 FQGTGA. The CDR3 loop reads CASSLGLAGLGTDTQYF. As DNA, the CDR3 is TGTGCCAGCAGCCTTGGGTTGGCGGGTCTAGGCACAGATACGCAGTATTTT.

The chain has TRBV2 and TRBJ2-3; TRBD2 is a possible D gene (6 bases). The V gene lost 6 bases and the J gene lost 2 bases, with 12 bases spanning the gap. CDR1 is SNHLY and CDR2 is FYNNEI in the germline V gene. CDR3 length equals 14 residues. The CDR3 nucleotides read TGTGCCAGCAGCGTTAGCGGATTCACAGATACGCAGTATTTT. This gives the protein CASSVSGFTDTQYF.

The chain carries TRBV19 and TRBJ2-3, with a tentative D call TRBD2 (5 bases). The CDR3 is 15 residues long. Germline V gene sequence: CDR1 LNHDA, CDR2 SQIVND (reference sequence). Trimming removed 2 bases at V and 5 bases at J, with 14 bases between. The CDR3 region has the DNA TGTGCCAGTAGTATAATGGACTTAGAGATAGATACGCAGTATTTT. Encoded protein: CASSIMDLEIDTQYF.

The chain links TRBV5-6 to TRBJ1-2; a weak D match, TRBD1 (6 bases). V was clipped by 0 bases and J by 1 base, with 7 bases between them. Germline CDR1 reads SGHDT; CDR2 reads YYEEEE. This CDR3 has 14 residues. CDR3 DNA sequence: TGTGCCAGCAGCTTGGGACAGGTTAACTATGGCTACACCTTC. Residues: CASSLGQVNYGYTF.

The rearrangement uses TRBV5-6 and TRBJ2-1; D is possibly TRBD2 (5 bases). With 4 bases removed from V and 9 bases from J, the gap between germline ends came to 8 bases. CDR1 and CDR2 from the germline V gene are SGHDT and YYEEEE. CDR3 length: 11 residues. In DNA, the CDR3 is TGTGCCAGCAGCGATGAGGGTGAGCAGTTCTTC. Its protein is CASSDEGEQFF.

The V and J genes are TRBV11-2 and TRBJ2-4; D is unresolved. The germline CDR1 and CDR2 sequences are SGHAT and FQNNGV. The CDR3 contains 14 residues. Trimming shortened V by 1 base and J by 1 base, and 5 bases separated the two germline ends. CDR3 protein: CASSLGVAKNIQYF. In DNA form, the CDR3 reads TGTGCCAGCAGCTTAGGCGTGGCCAAAAACATTCAGTACTTC.

This clone was observed a handful of times. The V call is TRBV5-8, the J call TRBJ2-7; 9 bases are shared with TRBD1. CDR3 length: 13 amino acids. The germline V gene encodes CDR1 SGHTS and CDR2 YDEGEE. Unmatched junction bases numbered 2, after V lost 4 bases and J lost 3 bases. CDR3 sequence: CASSRTGDYEQYV. CDR3 nucleotides: TGTGCCAGCAGCCGGACAGGGGACTACGAGCAGTACGTC.

The rearrangement uses TRBV6-4 and TRBJ2-3; no clear D gene. The ends were cut back, 2 bases at V and 2 bases at J, with 5 bases in the middle. Germline V gene sequence: CDR1 MRHNA, CDR2 SNTAGT. This CDR3 is built from 13 residues. The CDR3, as DNA: TGTGCCAGCAGTGACAGAGTCACAGATACGCAGTATTTT. It translates to CASSDRVTDTQYF.

This chain links TRBV5-1 with TRBJ2-1; 14 bases are shared with TRBD2. V gave up 2 bases and J gave up 9 bases; unmatched junction bases: 4. The CDR3 loop spans 15 amino acids. Germline CDR1 reads SGHRS; CDR2 reads YFSETQ. The DNA for the CDR3 is TGCGCCAGCAGCTTCGGACTAGCGGGAGGATTTGAGCAGTTCTTC. Protein: CASSFGLAGGFEQFF.

The chain uses TRBV24-1 and TRBJ2-3; D perhaps matches TRBD2 (7 bases). V lost 5 bases and J lost 4, with 15 bases in between. Per germline, CDR1 KGHDR and CDR2 SFDVKD. This CDR3 comprises 15 residues. Written as DNA, the CDR3 is TGTGCCACCAGTGGAGGGGGGGTTGTGGCAGATACGCAGTATTTT. Translating gives CATSGGGVVADTQYF.

V gene TRBV9 combines with J gene TRBJ1-4, with D perhaps TRBD1 (5 bases). Germline V gives CDR1 SGDLS, CDR2 YYNGEE. The CDR3 loop spans 15 amino acids. Trimming took 4 bases from V and 0 from J, leaving 10 bases between them. The chain's CDR3 is CASSPDIATNEKLFF. CDR3 nucleotide sequence: TGTGCCAGCAGCCCGGACATTGCAACTAATGAAAAACTGTTTTTT.

The V gene is TRBV24-1, the J gene TRBJ1-5; D unclear. CDR3 length equals 14 residues. Germline CDR1 KGHDR, CDR2 SFDVKD. The V end lost 5 bases, the J end lost 7 bases, and 14 bases lay between the germline ends. The CDR3 loop reads CATSALDASQPQHF. CDR3 sequence (DNA): TGTGCCACCAGTGCCCTAGATGCCAGCCAGCCCCAGCATTTT.

This chain uses TRBV9 with TRBJ2-7; no reliable D call. The CDR3 has 13 amino acids. Germline assignment: CDR1 SGDLS and CDR2 YYNGEE. Trimming removed 7 bases at V and 0 bases at J, with 11 bases between. The DNA of the CDR3 is TGTGCCAGCGCGTCACCGAGCTCCTACGAGCAGTACTTC. It yields the protein CASASPSSYEQYF. The full variable domain, its missing parts supplied by reference TRBV9 and TRBJ2-7, is DSGVTQTPKHLITATGQRVTLRCSPRSGDLSVYWYQQSLDQGLQFLIQYYNGEERAKGNILERFSAQQFPDLHSELNLSSLELGDSALYFCASASPSSYEQYFGPGTRLTVT.

The rearrangement uses TRBV7-2 and TRBJ2-1; 7 nucleotides match TRBD2. CDR1 is SGHTA, CDR2 FQGNSA, per germline. Trimming cost V 5 bases and J 7 bases; bases outside gene matches: 11. The CDR3 has 15 amino acids. The CDR3 DNA reads TGTGCCAGCAGCACCCCCCCCGCGGGAGCGAATGAGCAGTTCTTC. This codes for CASSTPPAGANEQFF.

The J gene is TRBJ2-1, the V gene TRBV18; 8 nucleotides agree with TRBD2. The CDR3 is 15 amino acids. J gave up 7 bases and V 2 bases, and 7 bases lay outside the gene matches. CDR1 is KGHSH, CDR2 LQKENI, per germline. Written as DNA, the CDR3 is TGTGCCAGCTCACCAGGAGCGGGAGCTGGGAATGAGCAGTTCTTC. This gives the protein CASSPGAGAGNEQFF.

This sequence joins TRBV10-3 and TRBJ2-7; D perhaps matches TRBD2 (6 bases). The V end was cut by 2 bases, the J end by 3 bases, with 8 bases between. The CDR3 is 13 amino acids. Germline values: CDR1 ENHRY, CDR2 SYGVKD. In DNA, the CDR3 is TGTGCCATCAGTGAGGGGGGGAACTACGAGCAGTACTTC. Protein: CAISEGGNYEQYF.

As regards this clone: A read error may produce the germline difference seen at one junction end. The V gene is TRBV7-7, the J gene TRBJ2-2, with 7 nucleotides matching TRBD1. This CDR3 has 14 residues. CDR1 SSHAT and CDR2 FNYEAQ come from the germline V gene (reference sequence). The CDR3, as DNA: TGTGCTAGCAGACTTGGGACAGTCACCGGGGAGCTGTTTTTT. The encoded protein is CASRLGTVTGELFF.

The chain uses TRBV9 and TRBJ2-1; 7 bases agree with TRBD2. The CDR3 is made up of 13 amino acids. The V gene's germline CDR1 is SGDLS and CDR2 YYNGEE. With 3 bases clipped from V and 8 bases from J, the junction kept 5 bases outside the gene matches. The DNA of the CDR3 is TGTGCCAGCAGCGCGGGAGCGGGGTATGAGCAGTTCTTC. It is translated as CASSAGAGYEQFF.

The chain links TRBV24-1 to TRBJ2-1, with TRBD2 matching 9 bases. The V and J ends lost 5 bases and 4 bases, in that order; junction bases with no gene match: 5. The length of the CDR3 is 15 residues. CDR1 and CDR2 (germline): KGHDR, SFDVKD. CDR3: CATSASLAGYNEQFF. The DNA for the CDR3 is TGTGCCACCAGTGCTTCGCTAGCGGGGTACAATGAGCAGTTCTTC.

The chain joins TRBV7-9 to TRBJ1-1; 10 positions agree with TRBD1. J gave up 3 bases and V 5 bases, and 3 bases lay outside the gene matches. Germline CDR1 SEHNR, CDR2 FQNEAQ (reference sequence). The CDR3 is made up of 14 amino acids. The CDR3 DNA reads TGTGCCAGCAGCCAGACAGGGGGCGACACTGAAGCTTTCTTT. Translation: CASSQTGGDTEAFF.

CDR3 sequence: CASSIQASGNTIYF. The CDR3 DNA reads TGTGCCAGTAGTATCCAGGCCTCTGGAAACACCATATATTTT. This sequence joins TRBV19 and TRBJ1-3; D call uncertain. V lost 3 bases to trimming and J lost 0 bases, with 6 bases between them. This CDR3 contains 14 residues. From germline, CDR1 is LNHDA and CDR2 SQIVND (reference sequence).

The V and J genes are TRBV29-1 and TRBJ2-7; TRBD1 matches at 7 bases. The CDR3 totals 13 residues. The V gene's germline CDR1 is SQVTM and CDR2 ANQGSEA. V lost 5 bases and J lost 1; bases outside the gene matches: 5. The chain's CDR3 is CSVLTGSSYEQYV. CDR3 nucleotides: TGCAGCGTTTTGACAGGGAGTTCCTACGAGCAGTACGTC.

The rearrangement links TRBV29-1 to TRBJ2-7; D remains ambiguous. Trimming shortened V by 7 bases and J by 5 bases, and 9 bases separated the two germline ends. The CDR3 covers 10 residues. Germline CDR1 and CDR2: SQVTM and ANQGSEA. The CDR3 DNA is TGCAGCGCTATCGTTGACGAGCAGTACTTC. The encoded protein is CSAIVDEQYF.

This chain uses TRBV7-2 with TRBJ2-1; 7 bases match TRBD2. After removal of 5 bases from V and 8 bases from J, the junction contained 9 bases not matched to a gene. Germline assignment: CDR1 SGHTA and CDR2 FQGNSA. This CDR3 region has 14 residues. CDR3 in DNA: TGTGCCAGCAGCATCTCCGGGGGAGGGGATGAGCAGTTCTTC. Translating gives CASSISGGGDEQFF.

V usage is TRBV7-7 and J usage is TRBJ2-2, with 7 positions matching TRBD2. J was trimmed by 1 base and V by 3 bases; bases with no gene match: 5. Germline values: CDR1 SSHAT, CDR2 FNYEAQ (reference sequence). The CDR3 runs to 16 residues. This CDR3 reads CASSLSGEKNTGELFF. For the CDR3, the DNA is TGTGCCAGCAGCTTGAGCGGGGAAAAGAACACCGGGGAGCTGTTTTTT.

The rearrangement joins TRBV12-3 or TRBV12-4 to TRBJ1-1; D call uncertain. This CDR3 comprises 13 residues. Deletions cut 1 base from V and 4 bases from J, with 7 bases between. This chain's CDR3 is CASSLGLVTEAFF. CDR3 nucleotide sequence: TGTGCCAGCAGTTTAGGGCTAGTCACTGAAGCTTTCTTT.

The chain joins TRBV7-2 to TRBJ2-7, with 10 nucleotides matching TRBD2. The CDR3 contains 15 residues. V shed 4 bases and J 3 bases; nucleotides not matched to a gene: 6. Germline V gene lookup returns CDR1 SGHTA and CDR2 FQGNSA. The chain's CDR3 is CASSYQRGGIYEQYF. CDR3 coding DNA: TGTGCCAGCAGCTACCAGCGGGGGGGCATCTACGAGCAGTACTTC.

The V call is TRBV7-3, the J call TRBJ2-7; no firm D call. V gave up 0 bases and J gave up 0 bases, with 3 bases separating them. This CDR3 is 13 amino acids long. The germline CDR1 and CDR2 sequences are SGHTA and FQGTGA. The DNA for the CDR3 is TGTGCCAGCAGCTTAACTAACTCCTACGAGCAGTACTTC. Amino acid sequence: CASSLTNSYEQYF.

The rearrangement links TRBV4-1 to TRBJ2-3; D possibly corresponds to TRBD2 (5 bases). V was clipped by 0 bases and J by 1 base, with 11 bases between them. The CDR3 has 16 residues. CDR1 is MGHRA, CDR2 YSYEKL, per germline. The CDR3 DNA sequence: TGCGCCAGCAGCCAAGAAGGAGCGGTGGGCACAGATACGCAGTATTTT. Its translation: CASSQEGAVGTDTQYF.

The genes are TRBV2 and TRBJ2-5; D might be TRBD2 (5 bases). The V end was cut by 10 bases, the J end by 8 bases, with 8 bases between. The CDR3 contains 9 residues. Germline CDR1 reads SNHLY; CDR2 reads FYNNEI. The CDR3 bases are TGTGCCACCGGAGGAACCCAGTACTTC. Protein: CATGGTQYF.